The present T cell receptor (beta chain) was sequenced within a study of blood T cell repertoires in COVID-19. The CDR3 has 12 residues. With V trimmed by 3 bases and J by 11 bases, 6 bases remained unmatched. Germline V gene sequence: CDR1 SEHNR, CDR2 FQNEAQ (reference sequence). Method: immunoSEQ multiplex PCR; TCRdb's copy keeps in-frame clones and lacks some. The sample lists 260,000 or so clones, over 70% occurring once. This clonotype was sampled from a human donor in a cohort sampled during active COVID-19. The rearrangement uses TRBV7-9 and TRBJ2-5; 7 nucleotides match TRBD2. The sample consisted of peripheral blood. The CDR3 region is CASSFQTSRQYF. In nucleotides, the CDR3 is TGTGCCAGCAGCTTCCAGACTAGCCGACAGTACTTC.